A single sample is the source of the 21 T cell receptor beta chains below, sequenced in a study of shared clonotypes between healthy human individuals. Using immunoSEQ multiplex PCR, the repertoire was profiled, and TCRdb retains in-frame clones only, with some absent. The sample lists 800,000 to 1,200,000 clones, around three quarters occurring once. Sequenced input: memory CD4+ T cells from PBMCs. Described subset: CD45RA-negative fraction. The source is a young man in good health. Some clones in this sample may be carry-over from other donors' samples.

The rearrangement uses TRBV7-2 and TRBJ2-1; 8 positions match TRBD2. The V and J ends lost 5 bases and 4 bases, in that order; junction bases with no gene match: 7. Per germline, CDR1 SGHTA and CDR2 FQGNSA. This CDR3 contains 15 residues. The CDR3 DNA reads TGTGCCAGCAGCCCTTCCGGGACTAGATACAATGAGCAGTTCTTC. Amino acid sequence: CASSPSGTRYNEQFF.

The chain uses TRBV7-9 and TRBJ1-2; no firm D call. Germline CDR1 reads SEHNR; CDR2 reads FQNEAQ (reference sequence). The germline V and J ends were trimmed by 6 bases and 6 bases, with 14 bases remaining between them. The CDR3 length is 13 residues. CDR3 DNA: TGTGCCAGCAGTTTGATCCAGGAACATGGCTACACCTTC. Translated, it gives CASSLIQEHGYTF.

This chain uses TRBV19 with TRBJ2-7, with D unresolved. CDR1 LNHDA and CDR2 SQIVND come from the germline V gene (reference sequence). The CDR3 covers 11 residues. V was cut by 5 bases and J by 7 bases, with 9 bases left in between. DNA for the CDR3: TGTGCCAGTAGTGGAGCGCGGGAGCAGTACTTC. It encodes CASSGAREQYF. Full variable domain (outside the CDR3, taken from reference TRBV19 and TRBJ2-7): DGGITQSPKYLFRKEGQNVTLSCEQNLNHDAMYWYRQDPGQGLRLIYYSQIVNDFQKGDIAEGYSVSREKKESFPLTVTSAQKNPTAFYLCASSGAREQYFGPGTRLTVT.

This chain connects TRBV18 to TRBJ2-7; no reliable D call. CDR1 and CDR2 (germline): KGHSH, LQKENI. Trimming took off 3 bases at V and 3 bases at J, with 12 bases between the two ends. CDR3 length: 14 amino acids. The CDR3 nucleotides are TGTGCCAGCTCACCTTCGACAAGCTTCTACGAGCAGTACTTC. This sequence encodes CASSPSTSFYEQYF.

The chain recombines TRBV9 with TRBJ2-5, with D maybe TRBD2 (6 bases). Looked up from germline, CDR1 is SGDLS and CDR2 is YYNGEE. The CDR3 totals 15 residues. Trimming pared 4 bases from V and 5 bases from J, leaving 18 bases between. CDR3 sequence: CASSPRPSAGETQYF. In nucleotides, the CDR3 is TGTGCCAGCAGCCCCCGACCGTCCGCGGGGGAGACCCAGTACTTC.

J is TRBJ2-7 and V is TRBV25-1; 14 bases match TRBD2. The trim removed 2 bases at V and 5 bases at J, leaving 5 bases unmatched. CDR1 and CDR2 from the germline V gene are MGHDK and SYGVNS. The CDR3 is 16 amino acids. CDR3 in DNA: TGTGCCAGCAGTGAACGGGGACTAGCGGGAGCCCACGAGCAGTACTTC. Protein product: CASSERGLAGAHEQYF.

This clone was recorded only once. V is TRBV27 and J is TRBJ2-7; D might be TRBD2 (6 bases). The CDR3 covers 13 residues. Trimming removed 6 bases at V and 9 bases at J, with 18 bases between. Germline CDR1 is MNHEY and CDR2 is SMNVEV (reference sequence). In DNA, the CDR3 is TGTGCCAGCAGCCCCACGGCGGGGACGGCGCAGTACTTC. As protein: CASSPTAGTAQYF.

The CDR3 DNA sequence: TGTGCTAGTGGTTTGACGGCTGCAGGGGGGACCCAGTACTTC. This translates into CASGLTAAGGTQYF. J is TRBJ2-5 and V is TRBV12-5, with 7 bases identical to TRBD1. With V trimmed by 2 bases and J by 7 bases, 7 bases remained unmatched. Germline V lookup: CDR1 LGHNT, CDR2 FRNRAP. CDR3 length equals 14 residues.

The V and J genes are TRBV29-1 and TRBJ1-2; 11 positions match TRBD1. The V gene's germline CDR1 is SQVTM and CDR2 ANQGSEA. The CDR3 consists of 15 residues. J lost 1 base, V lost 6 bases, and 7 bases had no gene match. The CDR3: CSVADRGRGNYGYTF. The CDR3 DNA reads TGCAGCGTCGCGGACAGGGGGCGAGGTAACTATGGCTACACCTTC.

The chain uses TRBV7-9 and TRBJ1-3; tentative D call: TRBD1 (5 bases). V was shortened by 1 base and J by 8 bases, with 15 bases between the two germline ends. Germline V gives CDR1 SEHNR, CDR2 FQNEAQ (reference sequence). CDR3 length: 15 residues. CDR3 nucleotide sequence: TGTGCCAGCAGCTTAGAGGCAGGGAATCGTCACACCATATATTTT. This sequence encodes CASSLEAGNRHTIYF. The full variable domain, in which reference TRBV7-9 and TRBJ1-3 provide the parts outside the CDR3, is DTGVSQNPRHKITKRGQNVTFRCDPISEHNRLYWYRQTLGQGPEFLTYFQNEAQLEKSRLLSDRFSAERPKGSFSTLEIQRTEQGDSAMYLCASSLEAGNRHTIYFGEGSWLTVV.

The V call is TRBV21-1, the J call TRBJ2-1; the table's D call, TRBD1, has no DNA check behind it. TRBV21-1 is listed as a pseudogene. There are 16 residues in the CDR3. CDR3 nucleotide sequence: TGTGCCAGCAGCAAAATTCCACAGGCACAGTACAATGAGCAGTTCTTC. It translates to CASSKIPQAQYNEQFF.

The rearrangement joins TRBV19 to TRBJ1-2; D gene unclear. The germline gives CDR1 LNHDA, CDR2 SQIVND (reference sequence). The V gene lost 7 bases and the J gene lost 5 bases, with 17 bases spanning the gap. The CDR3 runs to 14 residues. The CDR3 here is CASKIVGTSYGYTF. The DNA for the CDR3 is TGTGCCAGTAAAATCGTGGGCACTAGTTATGGCTACACCTTC.

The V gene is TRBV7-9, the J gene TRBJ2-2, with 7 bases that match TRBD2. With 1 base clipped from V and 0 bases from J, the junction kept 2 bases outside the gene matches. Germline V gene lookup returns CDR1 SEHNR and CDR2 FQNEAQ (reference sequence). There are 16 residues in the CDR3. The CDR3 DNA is TGTGCCAGCAGCTTAGGTCGGGGGGCGAACACCGGGGAGCTGTTTTTT. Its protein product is CASSLGRGANTGELFF.

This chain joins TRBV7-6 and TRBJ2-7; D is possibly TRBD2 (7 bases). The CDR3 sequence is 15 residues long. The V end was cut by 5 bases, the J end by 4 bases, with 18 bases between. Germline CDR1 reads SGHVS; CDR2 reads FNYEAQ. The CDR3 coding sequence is TGTGCCAGCAGCCCGCGGGCGGGGGCGGAATACGAGCAGTACTTC. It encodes CASSPRAGAEYEQYF.

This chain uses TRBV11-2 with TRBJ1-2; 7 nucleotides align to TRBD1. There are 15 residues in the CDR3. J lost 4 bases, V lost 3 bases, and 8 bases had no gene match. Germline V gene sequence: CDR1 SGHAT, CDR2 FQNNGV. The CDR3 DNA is TGTGCCAGCAGCTTTGACGGGACAGCGGGCTATGGCTACACCTTC. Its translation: CASSFDGTAGYGYTF.

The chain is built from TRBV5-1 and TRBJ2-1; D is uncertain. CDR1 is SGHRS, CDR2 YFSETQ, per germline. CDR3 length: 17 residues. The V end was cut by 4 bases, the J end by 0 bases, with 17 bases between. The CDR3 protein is CASSVGSVAVSYNEQFF. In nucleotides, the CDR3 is TGCGCCAGCAGCGTGGGGTCGGTCGCCGTCTCCTACAATGAGCAGTTCTTC.

The CDR3 protein is CASGLTGIDEQFF. CDR3 DNA sequence: TGTGCTAGTGGTCTCACAGGGATCGATGAGCAGTTCTTC. V is TRBV12-5 and J is TRBJ2-1, with TRBD1 as a possible D gene (6 bases). Looked up from germline, CDR1 is LGHNT and CDR2 is FRNRAP. The CDR3 covers 13 residues. V lost 5 bases to trimming and J lost 8 bases, with 13 bases between them.

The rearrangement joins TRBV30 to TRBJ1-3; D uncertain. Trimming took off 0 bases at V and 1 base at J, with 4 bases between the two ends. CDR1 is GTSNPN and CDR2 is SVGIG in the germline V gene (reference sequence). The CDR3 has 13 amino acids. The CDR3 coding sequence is TGTGCCTGGAGTGTACAATCTGGAAACACCATATATTTT. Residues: CAWSVQSGNTIYF. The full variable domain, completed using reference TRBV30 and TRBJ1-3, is SQTIHQWPATLVQPVGSPLSLECTVEGTSNPNLYWYRQAAGRGLQLLFYSVGIGQISSEVPQNLSASRPQDRQFILSSKKLLLSDSGFYLCAWSVQSGNTIYFGEGSWLTVV.

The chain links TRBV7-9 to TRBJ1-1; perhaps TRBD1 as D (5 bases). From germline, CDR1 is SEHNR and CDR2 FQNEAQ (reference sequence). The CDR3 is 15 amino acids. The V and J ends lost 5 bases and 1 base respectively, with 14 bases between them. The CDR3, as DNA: TGTGCCAGCAGCACGAGCGACGGGGCGAACACTGAAGCTTTCTTT. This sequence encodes CASSTSDGANTEAFF.

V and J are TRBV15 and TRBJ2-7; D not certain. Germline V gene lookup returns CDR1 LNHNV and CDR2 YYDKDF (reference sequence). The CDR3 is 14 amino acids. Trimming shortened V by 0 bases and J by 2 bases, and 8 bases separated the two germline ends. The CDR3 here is CATSRESIPYEQYF. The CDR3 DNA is TGTGCCACCAGCAGAGAAAGTATACCCTACGAGCAGTACTTC. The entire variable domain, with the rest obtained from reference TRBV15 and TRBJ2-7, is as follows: DAMVIQNPRYQVTQFGKPVTLSCSQTLNHNVMYWYQQKSSQAPKLLFHYYDKDFNNEADTPDNFQSRRPNTSFCFLDIRSPGLGDTAMYLCATSRESIPYEQYFGPGTRLTVT.

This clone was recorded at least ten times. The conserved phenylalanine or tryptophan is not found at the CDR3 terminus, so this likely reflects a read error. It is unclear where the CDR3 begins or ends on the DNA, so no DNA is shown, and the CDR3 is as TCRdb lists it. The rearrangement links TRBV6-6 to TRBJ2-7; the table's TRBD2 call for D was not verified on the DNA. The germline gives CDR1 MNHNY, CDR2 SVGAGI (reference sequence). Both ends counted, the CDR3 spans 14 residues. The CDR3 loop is CASSYVPVTSENLI.